This TCR beta chain was sequenced during a study of blood T cell repertoires in COVID-19. For the study at large: PBMCs, B-cell-depleted T cells, or T cells provided the cDNA or gDNA that made up the material.

Those who participated ranged in age from roughly 18 to 100 years and resided in 20 to 25 US areas. Participants' own reports of clinical history determined their cohort assignment. Recovered status applied to Cohort 3 donors who had two consecutive negative PCRs. It also applied to those with clearance or with symptom resolution. V was cut by 4 bases and J by 1 base, with 13 bases left in between. CDR3 length: 14 amino acids. Germline V CDR1 and CDR2: SQVTM, ANQGSEA. TCRdb's table, derived via immunoSEQ multiplex PCR, lists solely in-frame clones and lacks some. The table includes about 310,000 clones, about 90% detected once.

The sequence was collected from a woman in her 30s who had recovered from COVID-19. This rearrangement joins TRBV29-1 to TRBJ2-5, with a tentative D call TRBD2 (5 bases). The sequenced sample consisted of PBMCs or T cells enriched from blood (not recorded which). The CDR3 nucleotides are TGCAGCGTTGGATATAGGAGCGGCCAAGAGACCCAGTACTTC. Translation gives CSVGYRSGQETQYF.